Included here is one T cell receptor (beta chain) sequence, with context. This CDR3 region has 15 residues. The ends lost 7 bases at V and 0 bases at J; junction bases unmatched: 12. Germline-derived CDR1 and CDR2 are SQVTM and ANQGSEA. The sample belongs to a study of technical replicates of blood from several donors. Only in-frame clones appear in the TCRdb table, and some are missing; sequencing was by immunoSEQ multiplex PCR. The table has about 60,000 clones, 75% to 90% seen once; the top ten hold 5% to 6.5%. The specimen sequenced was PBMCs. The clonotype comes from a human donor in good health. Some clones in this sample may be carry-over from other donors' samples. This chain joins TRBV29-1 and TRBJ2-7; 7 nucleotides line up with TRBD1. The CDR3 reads CSARMGTESSYEQYF. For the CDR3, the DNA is TGCAGCGCCCGTATGGGGACAGAGAGCTCCTACGAGCAGTACTTC.